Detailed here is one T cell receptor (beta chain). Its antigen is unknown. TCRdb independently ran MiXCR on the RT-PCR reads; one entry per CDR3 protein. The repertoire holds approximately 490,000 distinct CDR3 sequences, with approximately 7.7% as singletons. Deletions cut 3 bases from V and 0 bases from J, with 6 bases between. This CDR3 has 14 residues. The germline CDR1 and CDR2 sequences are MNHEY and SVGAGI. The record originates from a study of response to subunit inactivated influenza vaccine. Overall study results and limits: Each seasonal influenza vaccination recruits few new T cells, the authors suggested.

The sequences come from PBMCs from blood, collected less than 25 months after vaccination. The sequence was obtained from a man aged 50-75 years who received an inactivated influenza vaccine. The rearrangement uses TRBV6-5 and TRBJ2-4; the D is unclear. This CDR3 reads CASSYDVAKNIQYF. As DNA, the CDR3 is TGTGCCAGCAGTTATGATGTAGCCAAAAACATTCAGTACTTC.